This T cell receptor (beta chain) was captured in a study of blood T cell repertoires in COVID-19. The CDR3 length is 13 residues. Trimming took off 3 bases at V and 0 bases at J, with 7 bases between the two ends. Germline-derived CDR1 and CDR2 are DFQATT and SNEGSKA (reference sequence). Assay: immunoSEQ multiplex PCR; the TCRdb copy retains only in-frame clones and omits some. The sample shows about half a million clones, 70% to 90% of them seen only once. The TCR originated in a human donor in a cohort sampled during active COVID-19. The sequencing sample was made of peripheral blood. The chain carries TRBV20-1 and TRBJ2-3; D unresolved. In DNA, the CDR3 is TGCAGTGCTAGTTTGACTAGCACAGATACGCAGTATTTT. Amino acid sequence: CSASLTSTDTQYF.